The 13 T cell receptor beta chains presented below share a single source sample, sequenced in a study of shared clonotypes between healthy human individuals. Measured with immunoSEQ multiplex PCR; TCRdb has only the in-frame clones, and not every one. The sample consists of about 990,000 clones, about four fifths of them appearing once. Sequencing was carried out using memory CD4+ T cells from PBMCs. Subset described: CD45RA-negative fraction. Receptors originate from a man aged 18 to 29 in good health. Some clones in this sample may be carry-over from other donors' samples.

The chain links TRBV11-2 to TRBJ1-1; D is unclear. This CDR3 is built from 16 residues. V lost 5 bases to trimming and J lost 4 bases, with 20 bases between them. CDR1 and CDR2 (germline): SGHAT, FQNNGV. Written as DNA, the CDR3 is TGTGCCAGCAGCCCAAGGGCCGCGGAGATTAGCACTGAAGCTTTCTTT. Translation gives CASSPRAAEISTEAFF.

The chain recombines TRBV6-1 with TRBJ1-2; the match to TRBD1 covers 7 bases. Looked up from germline, CDR1 is MNHNS and CDR2 is SASEGT. This CDR3 has 15 residues. J lost 0 bases, V lost 6 bases, and 7 bases had no gene match. The CDR3 sequence: CASRPGQDSNYGYTF. DNA of the CDR3: TGTGCCAGCAGACCCGGACAGGATTCTAACTATGGCTACACCTTC.

The chain combines TRBV18 with TRBJ1-5, with TRBD1 matching over 7 bases. The CDR3 consists of 18 residues. Germline CDR1 and CDR2: KGHSH and LQKENI. The J segment lost 2 bases and the V segment lost 2 bases, leaving 12 bases of the junction unmatched. The CDR3 coding sequence is TGTGCCAGCTCACCATGGGACAGTAGGGGCCCAGGCAATCAGCCCCAGCATTTT. This translates into CASSPWDSRGPGNQPQHF. Full variable domain (remainder filled in from reference TRBV18 and TRBJ1-5): NAGVMQNPRHLVRRRGQEARLRCSPMKGHSHVYWYRQLPEEGLKFMVYLQKENIIDESGMPKERFSAEFPKEGPSILRIQQVVRGDSAAYFCASSPWDSRGPGNQPQHFGDGTRLSIL.

V usage is TRBV10-1 and J usage is TRBJ2-2, with D possibly being TRBD1 or TRBD2 (5 bases each). V lost 6 bases and J 6 bases, leaving 17 bases between the germline ends. There are 15 residues in the CDR3. The germline V gene has CDR1 WNHNN and CDR2 SYGVQD (reference sequence). CDR3 in amino acids: CASSNGALRAGELFF. CDR3 sequence (DNA): TGCGCCAGCAGCAACGGGGCCCTAAGAGCCGGGGAGCTGTTTTTT.

This clone was recorded only once. The gene calls are TRBV18 and TRBJ1-5; weak D call: TRBD1 (5 bases). The CDR3 covers 16 residues. Germline-derived CDR1 and CDR2 are KGHSH and LQKENI. Trimming shortened V by 3 bases and J by 2 bases, and 14 bases separated the two germline ends. The CDR3: CASSPRGASGNQPQHF. CDR3 sequence (DNA): TGTGCCAGCTCACCGAGAGGGGCCAGCGGCAATCAGCCCCAGCATTTT.

The chain recombines TRBV5-6 with TRBJ1-1; 11 nucleotides agree with TRBD1. The CDR3 loop spans 15 amino acids. V was pared by 4 bases and J by 4 bases, with 6 bases of the junction left unmatched. Germline V gives CDR1 SGHDT, CDR2 YYEEEE. The CDR3 sequence: CASSPGTGGSTEAFF. For the CDR3, the DNA is TGTGCCAGCAGCCCCGGGACAGGGGGTTCCACTGAAGCTTTCTTT.

This clone occurred a few times. DNA for the CDR3: TGTGCCAGCAGCCGCGGGACACGCCACACTGAAGCTTTCTTT. It encodes CASSRGTRHTEAFF. The chain recombines TRBV28 with TRBJ1-1; tentative D call: TRBD1 (6 bases). The V end lost 6 bases, the J end lost 3 bases, and 14 bases lay between the germline ends. The CDR3 extends over 14 amino acids. CDR1 is MDHEN, CDR2 SYDVKM, per germline.

This clone was observed many times. The chain couples TRBV9 to TRBJ2-2, with 10 bases fitting TRBD2. This CDR3 is 16 amino acids long. Trimming at V came to 4 bases and at J to 3 bases, leaving 6 bases not matched to a gene. Germline assignment: CDR1 SGDLS and CDR2 YYNGEE. The CDR3 reads CASSFLAGEYTGELFF. CDR3 nucleotides: TGTGCCAGCAGCTTTCTAGCGGGAGAGTACACCGGGGAGCTGTTTTTT.

The chain combines TRBV11-2 with TRBJ2-3, with TRBD2 identical over 10 bases. The CDR3 is 16 residues long. CDR1 is SGHAT, CDR2 FQNNGV, per germline. V was clipped by 5 bases and J by 0 bases; unmatched bases: 5. CDR3 sequence: CASSPGLAASTDTQYF. CDR3 nucleotide sequence: TGTGCCAGCAGCCCAGGACTAGCGGCTAGCACAGATACGCAGTATTTT. Full variable domain (outside the CDR3, taken from reference TRBV11-2 and TRBJ2-3): EAGVAQSPRYKIIEKRQSVAFWCNPISGHATLYWYQQILGQGPKLLIQFQNNGVVDDSQLPKDRFSAERLKGVDSTLKIQPAKLEDSAVYLCASSPGLAASTDTQYFGPGTRLTVL.

This chain links TRBV15 with TRBJ1-4; D not resolved. This CDR3 is built from 13 residues. Germline-derived CDR1 and CDR2 are LNHNV and YYDKDF (reference sequence). Trimming removed 1 base at V and 3 bases at J, with 3 bases between. The CDR3 DNA follows: TGTGCCACCAGCAGAGCCCCTAATGAAAAACTGTTTTTT. Amino acids: CATSRAPNEKLFF.

A note on this clone: In the same sample, other DNA sequences code for this CDR3. CDR3 nucleotides: TGTGCCAGCAGCTTACTAGCGGGAGGATACAATGAGCAGTTCTTC. Protein: CASSLLAGGYNEQFF. V gene TRBV7-2 combines with J gene TRBJ2-1; 11 nucleotides match TRBD2. Germline V gene lookup returns CDR1 SGHTA and CDR2 FQGNSA. V lost 2 bases and J lost 4; bases outside the gene matches: 1. The CDR3 runs 15 residues.

In this sample, this clone turned up once. The V call is TRBV2, the J call TRBJ2-2, with 9 bases lining up with TRBD1. J was trimmed by 5 bases and V by 3 bases; bases with no gene match: 4. Germline V gene lookup returns CDR1 SNHLY and CDR2 FYNNEI. The CDR3 is 15 amino acids. The CDR3 region is CASSEEGTGTGELFF. Here the CDR3 DNA reads TGTGCCAGCAGTGAGGAGGGGACAGGGACCGGGGAGCTGTTTTTT.

The rearrangement uses TRBV28 and TRBJ1-1; tentatively, D is TRBD1 (6 bases). The V and J ends lost 4 bases and 3 bases respectively, with 15 bases between them. Germline V lookup: CDR1 MDHEN, CDR2 SYDVKM. The CDR3 extends over 15 amino acids. This chain's CDR3 is CASSSLHRVYTEAFF. The CDR3 nucleotides are TGTGCCAGCAGTTCACTACACAGGGTATACACTGAAGCTTTCTTT.